The 2 T cell receptor beta chains below all came from one sample that was sequenced in a study of cytomegalovirus exposure and HLA in healthy donors. Use of 60 Vbeta and 13 Jbeta primers characterized the PCR. Clones were sequenced by immunoSEQ multiplex PCR, and TCRdb holds only the in-frame ones, with some missing. Altogether around 150,000 clones are present, 70% to 90% being singletons, with the ten largest covering about a tenth. The sample was PBMCs. The receptors stem from a man aged 18 to 29 in good health and CMV-seropositive.

The CDR3 DNA is TGTGCTAGCACATATGGCTACACCTTC. This translates into CASTYGYTF. This rearrangement joins TRBV12-5 to TRBJ1-2; D gene uncertain. V lost 9 bases and J 5 bases, leaving 4 bases between the germline ends. CDR1 and CDR2 (germline): LGHNT, FRNRAP. This CDR3 has 9 amino acids. Using reference TRBV12-5 and TRBJ1-2 for the parts outside the CDR3, the full variable domain is DARVTQTPRHKVTEMGQEVTMRCQPILGHNTVFWYRQTMMQGLELLAYFRNRAPLDDSGMPKDRFSAEMPDATLATLKIQPSEPRDSAVYFCASTYGYTFGSGTRLTVV.

There are a few counts of this clone. The CDR3 loop is CASSRKDRDNQPQHF. In nucleotides, the CDR3 is TGTGCCAGCAGCCGGAAGGACAGAGACAATCAGCCCCAGCATTTT. V usage is TRBV5-6 and J usage is TRBJ1-5; D might be TRBD1 (6 bases). Trimming shortened V by 4 bases and J by 3 bases, and 14 bases separated the two germline ends. CDR1 and CDR2 from the germline V gene are SGHDT and YYEEEE. The CDR3 is 15 amino acids.